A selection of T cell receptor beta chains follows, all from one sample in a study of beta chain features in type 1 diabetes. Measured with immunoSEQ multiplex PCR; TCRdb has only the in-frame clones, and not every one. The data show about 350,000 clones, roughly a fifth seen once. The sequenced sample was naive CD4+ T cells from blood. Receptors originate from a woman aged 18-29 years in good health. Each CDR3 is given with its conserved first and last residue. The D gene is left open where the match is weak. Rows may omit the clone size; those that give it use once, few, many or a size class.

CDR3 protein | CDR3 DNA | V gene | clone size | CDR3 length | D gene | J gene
CASSTGGRGLTF | TGTGCCAGCAGTACAGGGGGCCGGGGCCTGACTTTC | TRBV6-5 | - | 12 | TRBD1 | TRBJ2-6
CASSFDWNTEAFF | TGTGCCAGCAGTTTTGACTGGAACACTGAAGCTTTCTTT | TRBV5-6 | few | 13 | - | TRBJ1-1
CASSPNGLGASNQPQHF | TGTGCCAGCTCACCTAACGGATTGGGGGCGAGCAATCAGCCCCAGCATTTT | TRBV18 | few | 17 | - | TRBJ1-5
CAWKNEEGAKTEAFF | TGTGCCTGGAAGAACGAGGAGGGCGCAAAAACTGAAGCTTTCTTT | TRBV30 | - | 15 | - | TRBJ1-1
CASSSGGLAGGTEQYF | TGTGCCAGCAGCTCCGGAGGACTAGCGGGAGGGACCGAGCAGTACTTC | TRBV7-2 | once | 16 | TRBD2 | TRBJ2-7
CSARDGGPQTF | TGCAGTGCTAGAGACGGGGGACCGCAAACCTTC | TRBV20-1 | - | 11 | - | TRBJ1-2
CSVERGRWETQYF | TGCAGCGTTGAGCGGGGGCGATGGGAGACCCAGTACTTC | TRBV29-1 | few | 13 | - | TRBJ2-5
CASSPRQGADEQFF | TGTGCCAGCAGCCCCAGACAGGGGGCGGATGAGCAGTTCTTC | TRBV5-4 | few | 14 | TRBD1 | TRBJ2-1
CASSPQGQSYEQYF | TGCGCCAGCAGCCCACAGGGACAGTCTTACGAGCAGTACTTC | TRBV4-3 | few | 14 | TRBD1 | TRBJ2-7
CASSSTRGLAGGRRSIQYF | TGTGCCAGCAGCTCCACCAGGGGACTAGCGGGAGGCCGCCGGAGCATTCAGTACTTC | TRBV7-9 | - | 19 | TRBD2 | TRBJ2-4
CASSGGRAGNEQFF | TGTGCCAGCAGTGGGGGGAGGGCAGGCAATGAGCAGTTCTTC | TRBV25-1 | - | 14 | TRBD2 | TRBJ2-1
CASSPDRGSRNQPQHF | TGTGCCAGCAGCCCAGACAGGGGCTCAAGGAATCAGCCCCAGCATTTT | TRBV7-2 | - | 16 | TRBD1 | TRBJ1-5
CASSFSTGEKLFF | TGTGCCAGCAGTTTCTCGACGGGTGAAAAACTGTTTTTT | TRBV27 | - | 13 | - | TRBJ1-4
CASSRGTGDEQYF | TGTGCCAGCAGCCGAGGGACAGGGGACGAGCAGTACTTC | TRBV7-2 | few | 13 | TRBD1 | TRBJ2-7
CASSEGRLATGLRDTQYF | TGTGCCAGCAGTGAAGGGCGACTAGCGACGGGCCTGCGAGATACGCAGTATTTT | TRBV2 | - | 18 | TRBD2 | TRBJ2-3
CASSRHGDSPYEQYF | TGCGCCAGCAGTCGCCACGGGGACAGTCCCTACGAGCAGTACTTC | TRBV23-1 | many | 15 | TRBD1 | TRBJ2-7
CASSERKRGEKLFF | TGTGCCAGCAGTGAGCGGAAAAGGGGTGAAAAACTGTTTTTT | TRBV6-1 | few | 14 | - | TRBJ1-4
CASSLASLQDRHF | TGCGCCAGCAGCTTGGCCTCGTTGCAGGATCGGCACTTC | TRBV5-1 | few | 13 | - | TRBJ2-5
CASAPLGLAGGPSYNEQFF | TGCGCCAGCGCGCCCCTTGGACTAGCGGGAGGGCCCTCCTACAATGAGCAGTTCTTC | TRBV4-1 | - | 19 | TRBD2 | TRBJ2-1
CAFPRGQRNQPQHF | TGTGCTTTCCCCAGGGGTCAGCGTAATCAGCCCCAGCATTTT | TRBV30 | few | 14 | - | TRBJ1-5
CASSFQGSPGANVLTF | TGTGCCAGCAGCTTCCAGGGGAGTCCTGGGGCCAACGTCCTGACTTTC | TRBV7-9 | - | 16 | - | TRBJ2-6
CASVEGATDTQYF | TGTGCCAGTGTAGAGGGGGCGACAGATACGCAGTATTTT | TRBV28 | few | 13 | TRBD1 | TRBJ2-3
CASNFEVGARQPQHF | TGCGCCAGCAACTTCGAAGTTGGGGCGCGACAGCCCCAGCATTTT | TRBV23-1 | few | 15 | - | TRBJ1-5
CASGEGAYNEQFF | TGCGCCAGCGGGGAGGGGGCCTACAATGAGCAGTTCTTC | TRBV5-1 | - | 13 | - | TRBJ2-1
CASSWQAYRTQYF | TGTGCCAGCAGTTGGCAGGCCTACAGGACCCAGTACTTC | TRBV28 | few | 13 | - | TRBJ2-5
CAWSRYTGGNQPQHF | TGTGCCTGGAGTAGGTATACAGGGGGCAATCAGCCCCAGCATTTT | TRBV30 | few | 15 | TRBD1 | TRBJ1-5
CASSRGDTQYF | TGTGCCAGCAGCCGCGGAGATACGCAGTATTTT | TRBV11-2 | few | 11 | - | TRBJ2-3
CASSSGLANTGELFF | TGTGCCAGCAGTTCAGGACTAGCAAACACCGGGGAGCTGTTTTTT | TRBV6-5 | - | 15 | TRBD2 | TRBJ2-2
CASSQEAPGQGRNQPQHF | TGCGCCAGCAGTCAAGAAGCCCCGGGACAGGGTCGGAATCAGCCCCAGCATTTT | TRBV23-1 | few | 18 | TRBD1 | TRBJ1-5
CASSPDIPGELFF | TGCGCCAGCAGCCCCGACATCCCCGGGGAACTGTTTTTT | TRBV5-1 | - | 13 | - | TRBJ2-2
CASSGTVPQGGYTF | TGTGCCAGCAGTGGGACAGTCCCGCAGGGTGGCTACACCTTC | TRBV25-1 | few | 14 | - | TRBJ1-2
CASSVSGGSAVEQFF | TGTGCCAGCAGTGTCAGTGGCGGGAGTGCTGTTGAGCAGTTCTTC | TRBV2 | - | 15 | TRBD2 | TRBJ2-1
CASSLTGENEKLFF | TGCGCCAGCAGCTTGACAGGGGAAAATGAAAAACTGTTTTTT | TRBV5-1 | - | 14 | TRBD1 | TRBJ1-4
CASLSGGTGEQFF | TGTGCCAGTTTATCGGGGGGAACGGGAGAGCAGTTCTTC | TRBV2 | - | 13 | TRBD2 | TRBJ2-1
CASSLERQSSYEQYF | TGTGCCAGCAGCTTAGAAAGACAGAGCTCCTACGAGCAGTACTTC | TRBV7-4 | - | 15 | - | TRBJ2-7
CSGIQGNTEAFF | TGCAGCGGGATACAGGGGAACACTGAAGCTTTCTTT | TRBV29-1 | few | 12 | - | TRBJ1-1
CASSSGRGGMQYF | TGTGCCAGCAGCTCCGGCCGGGGTGGCATGCAGTACTTC | TRBV11-3 | - | 13 | - | TRBJ2-7
CAWATGPNQPQHF | TGTGCCTGGGCGACAGGCCCCAATCAGCCCCAGCATTTT | TRBV30 | few | 13 | - | TRBJ1-5
CASKAGGYEQYF | TGTGCCAGCAAAGCAGGGGGGTACGAGCAGTACTTC | TRBV6-6 | few | 12 | - | TRBJ2-7
CASSLRLTQETQYF | TGTGCCAGCAGCCTTCGACTAACACAAGAGACCCAGTACTTC | TRBV11-1 | - | 14 | - | TRBJ2-5
CATSDRASSYEQYF | TGTGCCACAAGCGACAGGGCTTCCTCCTACGAGCAGTACTTC | TRBV7-9 | - | 14 | TRBD1 | TRBJ2-7
CASTTGDRVPEAFF | TGTGCCAGCACAACGGGGGACAGGGTCCCTGAAGCTTTCTTT | TRBV28 | - | 14 | TRBD1 | TRBJ1-1
CAWSSQGLSYTF | TGTGCCTGGAGCTCACAGGGGTTGAGCTACACCTTC | TRBV30 | few | 12 | TRBD1 | TRBJ1-2
CASSVDSSNTGELFF | TGTGCCAGCAGCGTGGACAGTTCGAACACCGGGGAGCTGTTTTTT | TRBV9 | few | 15 | - | TRBJ2-2
CASSATGNGANVLTF | TGTGCCAGCAGCGCGACAGGGAACGGGGCCAACGTCCTGACTTTC | TRBV7-2 | few | 15 | TRBD1 | TRBJ2-6
CASSRGTGELFF | TGTGCCAGCAGCAGGGGGACCGGGGAGCTGTTTTTT | TRBV7-3 | few | 12 | - | TRBJ2-2
CASSFGLSETQYF | TGTGCTAGCAGCTTCGGACTGTCAGAGACCCAGTACTTC | TRBV7-7 | few | 13 | - | TRBJ2-5
CASSGGGASTDTQYF | TGTGCCAGCAGCGGCGGGGGCGCTAGCACAGATACGCAGTATTTT | TRBV9 | - | 15 | - | TRBJ2-3
CATSRDRSGTRGSEQFF | TGTGCCACCAGCAGAGATCGATCCGGGACTAGGGGGAGTGAGCAGTTCTTC | TRBV15 | - | 17 | TRBD2 | TRBJ2-1
CASTPGGAKGGGYTF | TGTGCCAGCACCCCGGGGGGGGCGAAAGGGGGTGGCTACACCTTC | TRBV13 | - | 15 | - | TRBJ1-2
CASSLERGRYGYTF | TGCGCCAGCAGCTTGGAACGGGGGAGATATGGCTACACCTTC | TRBV5-1 | - | 14 | - | TRBJ1-2
CAWSPDRVGYGYTF | TGTGCCTGGAGTCCCGACAGGGTGGGGTATGGCTACACCTTC | TRBV30 | - | 14 | TRBD1 | TRBJ1-2
CASSILRSSSYNEQFF | TGTGCCAGTAGTATTTTACGATCGAGCTCCTACAATGAGCAGTTCTTC | TRBV19 | - | 16 | - | TRBJ2-1
CASSVTSGVFTDTQYF | TGTGCCAGCAGCGTTACTAGCGGAGTTTTCACAGATACGCAGTATTTT | TRBV9 | few | 16 | TRBD2 | TRBJ2-3
CASSLPGQGTYEQYF | TGTGCCAGCAGCCTCCCGGGACAGGGGACTTACGAGCAGTACTTC | TRBV5-6 | - | 15 | TRBD1 | TRBJ2-7
CASSQSRDRFYGGYTF | TGCGCCAGCAGTCAATCGAGGGACAGGTTTTACGGGGGCTACACCTTC | TRBV23-1 | - | 16 | TRBD1 | TRBJ1-2
CASSPGLAGGGRGYEQYF | TGTGCCAGCAGCCCCGGGCTAGCGGGTGGGGGAAGAGGCTACGAGCAGTACTTC | TRBV9 | few | 18 | TRBD2 | TRBJ2-7
CASSWRALSSYNEQFF | TGTGCCAGCAGCTGGAGGGCCTTAAGCTCCTACAATGAGCAGTTCTTC | TRBV7-8 | few | 16 | - | TRBJ2-1
CAISGSSTDTQYF | TGTGCCATCAGTGGGAGCAGCACAGATACGCAGTATTTT | TRBV10-3 | - | 13 | - | TRBJ2-3
CASRGQARSYNEQFF | TGTGCCAGCAGAGGACAGGCCCGCTCCTACAATGAGCAGTTCTTC | TRBV27 | - | 15 | TRBD1 | TRBJ2-1